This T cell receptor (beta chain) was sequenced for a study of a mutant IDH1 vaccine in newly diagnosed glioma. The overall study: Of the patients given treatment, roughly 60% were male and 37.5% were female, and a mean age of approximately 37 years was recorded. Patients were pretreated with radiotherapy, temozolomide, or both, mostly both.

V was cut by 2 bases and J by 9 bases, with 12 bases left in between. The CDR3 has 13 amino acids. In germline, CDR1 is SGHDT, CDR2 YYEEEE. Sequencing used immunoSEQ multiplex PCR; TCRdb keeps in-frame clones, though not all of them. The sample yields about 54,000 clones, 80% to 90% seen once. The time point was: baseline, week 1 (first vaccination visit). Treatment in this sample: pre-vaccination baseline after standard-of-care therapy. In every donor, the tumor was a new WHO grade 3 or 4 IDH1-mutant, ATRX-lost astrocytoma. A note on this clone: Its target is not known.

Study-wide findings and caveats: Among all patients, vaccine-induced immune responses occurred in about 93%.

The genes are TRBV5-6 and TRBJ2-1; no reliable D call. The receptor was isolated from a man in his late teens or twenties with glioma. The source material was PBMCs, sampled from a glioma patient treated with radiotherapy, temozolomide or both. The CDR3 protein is CASSFPPYGEQFF. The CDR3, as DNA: TGTGCCAGCAGCTTTCCCCCTTATGGTGAGCAGTTCTTC. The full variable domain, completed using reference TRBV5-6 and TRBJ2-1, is DAGVTQSPTHLIKTRGQQVTLRCSPKSGHDTVSWYQQALGQGPQFIFQYYEEEERQRGNFPDRFSGHQFPNYSSELNVNALLLGDSALYLCASSFPPYGEQFFGPGTRLTVL.